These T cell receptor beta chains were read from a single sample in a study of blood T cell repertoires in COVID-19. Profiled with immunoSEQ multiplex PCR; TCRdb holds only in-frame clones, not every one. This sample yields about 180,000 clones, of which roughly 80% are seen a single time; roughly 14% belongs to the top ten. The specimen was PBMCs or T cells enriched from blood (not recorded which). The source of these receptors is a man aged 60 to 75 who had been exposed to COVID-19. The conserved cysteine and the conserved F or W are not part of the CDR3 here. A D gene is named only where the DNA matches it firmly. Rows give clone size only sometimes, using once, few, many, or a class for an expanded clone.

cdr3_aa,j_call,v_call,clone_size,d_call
ASSQGFLAKNIQY,TRBJ2-4,TRBV27,-,-
ASSIFRTPSSGNTIY,TRBJ1-3,TRBV19,-,-
ASSRPGQNTGELF,TRBJ2-2,TRBV7-8,-,-
ASSRDSLRSYEQY,TRBJ2-7,TRBV5-1,-,TRBD1
ASSATDTDTQY,TRBJ2-3,TRBV5-4,-,-
SASPGTNSYEQY,TRBJ2-7,TRBV20-1,-,-
SASSLAGRTDTQY,TRBJ2-3,TRBV20-1,-,TRBD2
ASSSYLRGAREKLF,TRBJ1-4,TRBV6-5,-,-
ASSTDRVQPQH,TRBJ1-5,TRBV7-3,-,TRBD1
ATSDPRFTDTQY,TRBJ2-3,TRBV24-1,-,-
ASRLRETDTQY,TRBJ2-3,TRBV12-3/TRBV12-4,-,-
ASSEVGTSTDTQY,TRBJ2-3,TRBV2,-,-
ASSPTGGRNYGYT,TRBJ1-2,TRBV27,-,TRBD1
ASSAPAATKLSPLH,TRBJ1-6,TRBV6-1,-,-
ATSRDLGGHEQY,TRBJ2-7,TRBV15,once,-
ASATGDIQY,TRBJ2-4,TRBV19,-,TRBD1
ASSRPGLQDTEAF,TRBJ1-1,TRBV28,-,-
ASRTLSSYEQY,TRBJ2-7,TRBV12-3/TRBV12-4,-,-
ASSLSGQPSYEQY,TRBJ2-7,TRBV7-3,-,-
ASSFRAGPQH,TRBJ1-5,TRBV27,-,-
ASRETGEGGIQY,TRBJ2-4,TRBV19,-,TRBD1
ASSPDSGNQPQH,TRBJ1-5,TRBV2,few,-
ASSITSGSRVEQF,TRBJ2-1,TRBV19,-,TRBD2
ASRNPGTDNEKLF,TRBJ1-4,TRBV19,-,TRBD1
ASSHFGLAGGSGETQY,TRBJ2-5,TRBV14,-,TRBD2
SAGIAGGRY,TRBJ2-3,TRBV20-1,-,TRBD2
ASSLRGGSIDTQY,TRBJ2-3,TRBV27,-,-
ATSDPGRDQPQH,TRBJ1-5,TRBV24-1,once,-
ASSISGSAGELF,TRBJ2-2,TRBV5-1,-,TRBD2
ASSLYGGNEQF,TRBJ2-1,TRBV7-9,-,TRBD2
ASSSPFSSGRAYEQY,TRBJ2-7,TRBV5-6,few,TRBD2
ASSAGGDNTEAF,TRBJ1-1,TRBV9,-,-
ASSYAGANTEAF,TRBJ1-1,TRBV6-5,-,-
ASSLGRSGNYGYT,TRBJ1-2,TRBV27,-,-
ASSQGGQFYEQY,TRBJ2-7,TRBV4-2,-,-
ASSLVGGPGLDTEAF,TRBJ1-1,TRBV11-3,-,-
ASRLLRTATNEKLF,TRBJ1-4,TRBV19,-,-
ASSEAMGARDH,TRBJ1-5,TRBV6-1,-,-
AWSAGADDEQF,TRBJ2-1,TRBV30,few,-
ASSFRGSHSGNTIY,TRBJ1-3,TRBV6-6,-,-
ASSIARGINEKLF,TRBJ1-4,TRBV19,few,-
ASSQVAGGSYNEQF,TRBJ2-1,TRBV3-1/TRBV3-2,-,TRBD2
ASSMDRRAETQY,TRBJ2-5,TRBV19,-,-
ASRRGAGQPQH,TRBJ1-5,TRBV2,-,-
ASSPTLGTGARGYT,TRBJ1-2,TRBV3-1/TRBV3-2,-,TRBD1
ASSSRGQGAYTQY,TRBJ2-3,TRBV7-6,many,TRBD1
ASSIEAGYSPLH,TRBJ1-6,TRBV19,once,-
ASSPIAGGTDTQY,TRBJ2-3,TRBV18,-,TRBD2